This T cell receptor beta chain was sequenced in a study of T cell changes during pregnancy in multiple sclerosis. Sequenced by immunoSEQ multiplex PCR; TCRdb stores in-frame clones only, minus some. In the table there are tens of thousands of clones, 90% to 95% of which are singletons. Germline CDR1 is SGHTA and CDR2 is FQGNSA. The CDR3 totals 14 residues. The V and J genes are TRBV7-2 and TRBJ2-5; D is uncertain. The tail of the sequence fits TRBJ2-7 better, so the J call may be wrong. The TCR sequence derives from a female donor with multiple sclerosis, enrolled in a pregnancy study. The sequences come from CD4+ T cells from peripheral blood mononuclear cells, collected in the third trimester of pregnancy. DNA for the CDR3: TGTGCCAGCAGCTTAGCTTCAGGTATCTACGAGCAGTACTTC. Protein sequence: CASSLASGIYEQYF.